This TCR beta chain was captured by sequencing in a study of blood T cell repertoires in COVID-19. This CDR3 has 16 amino acids. The V and J ends lost 2 bases and 0 bases respectively, with 11 bases between them. Germline CDR1 reads MRHNA; CDR2 reads SNTAGT. Only in-frame clones appear in the TCRdb table, and some are missing; sequencing was by immunoSEQ multiplex PCR. The sample gives nearly 350,000 clones, around 82% of which show up once; 2.5% to 3.5% is in the top ten. The rearrangement joins TRBV6-4 to TRBJ2-1; TRBD2 is a possible D gene (7 bases). Source material: peripheral blood. The sequence was collected from a young man with active or convalescent COVID-19. The CDR3 nucleotides read TGTGCCAGCAGTGACCTAGCGGACAGCTCCTACAATGAGCAGTTCTTC. Translation gives CASSDLADSSYNEQFF.